This entry features one T cell receptor beta chain sequence. The data were taken from a study of blood T cell repertoires in COVID-19. The repertoire was sequenced with immunoSEQ multiplex PCR; TCRdb's copy has only in-frame clones and lacks some. The data contain 400,000 to 550,000 clones, 70% to 90% of them seen just once; the ten biggest clones take up approximately 2%. What was sequenced was PBMCs or T cells enriched from blood (not recorded which). The TCR comes from a woman under 30 with acute COVID-19.

The CDR3 DNA is TGTGCCAGCAGCGTAGATGCGCATAAGAACACTGAAGCTTTCTTT. Its translation: CASSVDAHKNTEAFF. The chain joins TRBV9 to TRBJ1-1, with unresolved D. Germline CDR1 is SGDLS and CDR2 is YYNGEE. The V gene lost 0 bases and the J gene lost 1 base, with 10 bases spanning the gap. The CDR3 sequence is 15 residues long. Looking up the rest from reference TRBV9 and TRBJ1-1 gives the full variable domain: DSGVTQTPKHLITATGQRVTLRCSPRSGDLSVYWYQQSLDQGLQFLIQYYNGEERAKGNILERFSAQQFPDLHSELNLSSLELGDSALYFCASSVDAHKNTEAFFGQGTRLTVV.